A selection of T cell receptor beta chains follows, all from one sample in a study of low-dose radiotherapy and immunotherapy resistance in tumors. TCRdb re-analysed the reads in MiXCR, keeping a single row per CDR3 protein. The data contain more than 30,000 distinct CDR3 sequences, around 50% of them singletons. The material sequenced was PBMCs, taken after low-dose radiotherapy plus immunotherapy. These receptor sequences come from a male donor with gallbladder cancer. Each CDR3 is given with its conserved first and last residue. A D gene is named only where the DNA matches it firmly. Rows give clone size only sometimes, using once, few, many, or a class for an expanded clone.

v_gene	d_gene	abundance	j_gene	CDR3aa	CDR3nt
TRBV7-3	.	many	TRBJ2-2	CASSPEGTGELFF	TGTGCCAGCAGCCCTGAGGGCACCGGGGAGCTGTTTTTT
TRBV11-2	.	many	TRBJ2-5	CASSLWRQETQYF	TGTGCCAGCAGCTTATGGCGCCAAGAGACCCAGTACTTC
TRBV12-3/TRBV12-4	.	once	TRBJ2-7	CASGERSSYEQYF	TGTGCCAGCGGGGAGAGGAGCTCCTACGAGCAGTACTTC
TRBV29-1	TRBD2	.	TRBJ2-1	CSVVDLAGDDEQFF	TGCAGCGTTGTAGATCTAGCGGGCGACGATGAGCAGTTCTTC
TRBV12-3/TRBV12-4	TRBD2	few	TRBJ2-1	CASTSGLVMYEQFF	TGTGCCAGCACCAGTGGACTAGTGATGTATGAGCAGTTCTTC
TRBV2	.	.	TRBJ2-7	CANSLLKSSYEQYF	TGTGCCAACAGTCTGCTCAAGAGCTCCTACGAGCAGTACTTC
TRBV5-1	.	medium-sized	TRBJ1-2	CASSLGGEVNYGYTF	TGCGCCAGCAGCTTGGGAGGGGAAGTAAACTATGGCTACACCTTC
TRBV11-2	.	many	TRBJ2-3	CASRQIRGGNTQYF	TGTGCCAGCAGGCAGATCAGGGGAGGGAATACGCAGTATTTT
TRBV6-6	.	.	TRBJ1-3	CASSYWVGDTIYF	TGTGCCAGCAGTTATTGGGTGGGAGACACCATATATTTT
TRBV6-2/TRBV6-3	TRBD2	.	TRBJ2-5	CASSRGLAGGAETQYF	TGTGCCAGCAGCCGGGGACTAGCGGGGGGAGCCGAGACCCAGTACTTC
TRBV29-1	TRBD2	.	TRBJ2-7	CSVGGRGRPMGEQYF	TGCAGCGTGGGGGGGAGAGGACGCCCAATGGGCGAGCAGTACTTC
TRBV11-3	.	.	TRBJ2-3	CASSLVEDTQYF	TGTGCCAGCAGCTTAGTTGAAGATACGCAGTATTTT
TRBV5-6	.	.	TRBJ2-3	CASSFRGPKSTDTQYF	TGTGCCAGCAGCTTTCGGGGGCCTAAAAGCACAGATACGCAGTATTTT
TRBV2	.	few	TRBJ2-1	CASSEGLQNNEQFF	TGTGCCAGCAGTGAAGGACTACAAAACAATGAGCAGTTCTTC
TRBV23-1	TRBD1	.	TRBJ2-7	CASSHPNPTGPSAEQYF	TGCGCCAGCAGTCACCCCAACCCGACAGGGCCCTCAGCCGAGCAGTACTTC
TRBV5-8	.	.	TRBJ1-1	CASRTAGAFF	TGCGCCAGCAGAACGGCCGGGGCTTTCTTT
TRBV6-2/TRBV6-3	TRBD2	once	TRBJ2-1	CASSVTSGSFNEQFF	TGTGCCAGCAGTGTAACTAGCGGGAGTTTTAATGAGCAGTTCTTC
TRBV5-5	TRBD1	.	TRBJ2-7	CASSRAQGSGYEQYF	TGTGCCAGCAGCAGAGCACAGGGGTCTGGTTACGAGCAGTACTTC
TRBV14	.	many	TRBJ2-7	CAPRCEQYF	TGTGCCCCCCGGTGCGAGCAGTACTTC
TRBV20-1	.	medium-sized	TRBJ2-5	CSAQKAGEGYQETQYF	TGCAGTGCGCAAAAAGCTGGCGAAGGGTACCAAGAGACCCAGTACTTC
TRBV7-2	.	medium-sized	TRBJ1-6	CASSLGGVGISPLHF	TGTGCCAGCAGCTTAGGAGGCGTGGGGATTTCACCCCTCCACTTT
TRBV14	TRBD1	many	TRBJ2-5	CASSIGTVETQYF	TGTGCCAGCAGTATCGGGACAGTTGAGACCCAGTACTTC
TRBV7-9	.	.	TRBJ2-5	CASSLEPTGIGGTQYF	TGTGCCAGCAGCTTAGAGCCCACAGGGATTGGAGGGACCCAGTACTTC
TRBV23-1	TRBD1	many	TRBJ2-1	CASSQSAGQGEDWSSYNEQFF	TGCGCCAGCAGTCAATCGGCGGGACAGGGGGAAGACTGGTCCTCCTACAATGAGCAGTTCTTC
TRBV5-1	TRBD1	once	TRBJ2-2	CASSLGQGQVNTGELFF	TGCGCCAGCAGCCTGGGACAAGGACAGGTCAACACCGGGGAGCTGTTTTTT
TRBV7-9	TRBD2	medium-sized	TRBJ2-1	CASSTGTKQFF	TGTGCCAGCAGCACCGGGACTAAGCAGTTCTTC
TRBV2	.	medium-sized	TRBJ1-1	CASSVWQSSPRGTEAFF	TGTGCCAGCAGTGTTTGGCAGAGTAGTCCCCGGGGCACTGAAGCTTTCTTT
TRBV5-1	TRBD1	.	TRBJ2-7	CASSPSDRVEQYF	TGCGCCAGCAGCCCGTCGGACAGGGTCGAGCAGTACTTC
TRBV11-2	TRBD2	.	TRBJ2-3	CASSLTGRGYDTQYF	TGTGCCAGCAGCTTAACCGGGAGGGGTTACGATACGCAGTATTTT
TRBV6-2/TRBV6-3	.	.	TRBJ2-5	CASSDGQQVGPETQYF	TGTGCCAGCAGTGACGGACAGCAAGTCGGTCCCGAGACCCAGTACTTC
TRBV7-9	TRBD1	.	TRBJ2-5	CASSLEQGARETQYF	TGTGCCAGCAGCCTCGAACAGGGGGCGCGGGAGACCCAGTACTTC
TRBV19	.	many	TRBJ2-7	CASSPAGGDSYEQYF	TGTGCCAGTAGCCCAGCGGGCGGGGACTCCTACGAGCAGTACTTC
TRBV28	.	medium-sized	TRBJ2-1	CASGQGWEQFF	TGTGCCTCAGGTCAGGGTTGGGAGCAGTTCTTC
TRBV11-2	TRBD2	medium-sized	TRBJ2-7	CASSGPGLAASSYEQYF	TGTGCCAGCAGCGGACCAGGACTAGCGGCCTCGTCCTACGAGCAGTACTTC
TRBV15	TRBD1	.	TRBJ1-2	CATSRGLGQARGYTF	TGTGCCACCAGCAGAGGCCTGGGACAGGCAAGAGGCTACACCTTC
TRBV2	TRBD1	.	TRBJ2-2	CASIPGDRGNTGELFF	TGTGCCAGCATTCCTGGAGACAGGGGGAACACCGGGGAGCTGTTTTTT
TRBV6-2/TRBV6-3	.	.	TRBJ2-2	CASSYVSNTGELFF	TGTGCCAGCAGTTACGTCAGTAACACCGGGGAGCTGTTTTTT
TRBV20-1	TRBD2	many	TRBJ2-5	CSARLAGPQETQYF	TGCAGTGCTAGACTAGCGGGCCCCCAAGAGACCCAGTACTTC
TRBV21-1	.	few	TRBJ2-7	CASSVTSGVSEQYF	TGTGCCAGCAGCGTGACTAGCGGGGTTTCCGAGCAGTACTTC
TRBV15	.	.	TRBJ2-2	CATSSNSLLLNTGELFF	TGTGCCACCAGCAGCAATAGCTTACTTCTTAACACCGGGGAGCTGTTTTTT
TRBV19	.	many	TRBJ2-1	CASSPIAVPTYNEQFF	TGTGCCAGTAGCCCCATTGCGGTTCCCACCTACAATGAGCAGTTCTTC
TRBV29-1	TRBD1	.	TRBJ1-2	CSVSDGQGGGYTF	TGCAGCGTTTCCGACGGACAGGGAGGGGGCTACACCTTC
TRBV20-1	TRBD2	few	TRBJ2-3	CSASAGLAGGGTQYF	TGCAGTGCTAGTGCTGGACTAGCGGGAGGAGGCACGCAGTATTTT
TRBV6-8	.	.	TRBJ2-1	CASTEQGGLAQFF	TGTGCCAGCACCGAACAGGGGGGGTTGGCGCAGTTCTTC
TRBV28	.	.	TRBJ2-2	CASSFVRGRTGELFF	TGTGCCAGCAGTTTCGTTCGGGGGAGGACCGGGGAGCTGTTTTTT
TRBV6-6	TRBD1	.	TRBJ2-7	CASSPEGQGPYEQYF	TGTGCCAGCAGTCCCGAAGGACAGGGTCCCTACGAGCAGTACTTC